A single sample is the source of the 29 T cell receptor beta chains below, sequenced in a study of T cells in Graves' hyperthyroidism and ophthalmopathy. Amplified regions were TCR beta CDR3 sequences from RNA transcripts. A first-round RT-PCR of the TCR CDR3 used the HTBI primer set. In TCRdb, the multiplex PCR reads were re-called with MiXCR into one record per CDR3 protein. The table has about 360,000 distinct CDR3 sequences, 13% seen once. Sequencing was performed on blood. These receptors were obtained from a man aged 30-40 years with Graves' hyperthyroidism that later progressed to Graves' ophthalmopathy.

The V call is TRBV28, the J call TRBJ2-4; D tentatively fits TRBD1 or TRBD2 (7 bases each). Germline V CDR1 and CDR2: MDHEN, SYDVKM. Trimming took off 5 bases at V and 4 bases at J, with 15 bases between the two ends. This CDR3 region has 15 residues. The CDR3 reads CASSTQGGLKNIQYF. CDR3 coding DNA: TGTGCCAGCAGTACCCAGGGGGGGCTTAAAAACATTCAGTACTTC.

Concerning this clonotype itself: This may be a read error: a much more frequent sequence differs by one nucleotide. The V and J genes are TRBV28 and TRBJ2-3, with 9 bases aligning to TRBD1. CDR3 length: 15 amino acids. Looked up from germline, CDR1 is MDHEN and CDR2 is SYDVKM. J lost 4 bases, V lost 10 bases, and 12 bases had no gene match. CDR3 residues: CATQGAGTGADTQYF. The DNA of the CDR3 is TGTGCCACACAGGGGGCCGGTACTGGAGCAGATACGCAGTATTTT.

This clonotype has at least ten counts. The chain joins TRBV12-5 to TRBJ2-1, with TRBD2 matching 14 bases. V lost 2 bases, J lost 4 bases, and 4 bases stayed unmatched. Germline CDR1 and CDR2: LGHNT and FRNRAP. The CDR3 covers 17 residues. The CDR3 region has the DNA TGTGCTAGTGGTTTGAGACTAGCGGGGGGGCCGTACAATGAGCAGTTCTTC. This sequence encodes CASGLRLAGGPYNEQFF. The variable domain in full, with the rest retrieved from reference TRBV12-5 and TRBJ2-1, is DARVTQTPRHKVTEMGQEVTMRCQPILGHNTVFWYRQTMMQGLELLAYFRNRAPLDDSGMPKDRFSAEMPDATLATLKIQPSEPRDSAVYFCASGLRLAGGPYNEQFFGPGTRLTVL.

This clonotype was recorded many times. The chain combines TRBV6-1 with TRBJ2-2, with 7 bases fitting TRBD1. From germline, CDR1 is MNHNS and CDR2 SASEGT. This CDR3 has 15 residues. The trim removed 6 bases at V and 5 bases at J, leaving 9 bases unmatched. This CDR3 reads CASRPGQLGTGELFF. CDR3 DNA: TGTGCCAGCAGACCGGGACAGTTGGGGACCGGGGAGCTGTTTTTT.

This clonotype was recorded only once. The chain uses TRBV20-1 and TRBJ1-2; TRBD1 matches 11 bases. The germline V gene has CDR1 DFQATT and CDR2 SNEGSKA (reference sequence). After removal of 5 bases from V and 4 bases from J, the junction contained 6 bases not matched to a gene. CDR3 length: 14 amino acids. The CDR3 region is CSAPWTGGAYGYTF. The CDR3 coding sequence is TGCAGTGCTCCTTGGACAGGGGGCGCCTATGGCTACACCTTC.

This clonotype was seen a handful of times. This chain connects TRBV5-1 to TRBJ2-1, with a possible D match to TRBD1 (5 bases). This CDR3 is 14 amino acids long. V shed 2 bases and J shed 4 bases, with 10 bases lying between them. CDR1 SGHRS and CDR2 YFSETQ come from the germline V gene. CDR3 sequence reads: CASSFEDIYNEQFF. Here the CDR3 DNA reads TGCGCCAGCAGCTTCGAGGACATTTACAATGAGCAGTTCTTC.

This clonotype came up a few times. CDR3 residues: CSVIGEDEKLFF. The DNA of the CDR3 is TGCAGCGTCATAGGGGAGGATGAAAAACTGTTTTTT. V usage is TRBV29-1 and J usage is TRBJ1-4, with D possibly TRBD1 on 5 matching bases. Trimming took 6 bases from V and 6 from J, leaving 11 bases between them. Germline V gene lookup returns CDR1 SQVTM and CDR2 ANQGSEA. There are 12 residues in the CDR3.

The V call is TRBV4-1, the J call TRBJ2-1, with D tentatively TRBD1 (5 bases). Germline V CDR1 and CDR2: MGHRA, YSYEKL. The CDR3 totals 13 residues. The V and J ends lost 1 base and 10 bases respectively, with 11 bases between them. The CDR3 DNA reads TGCGCCAGCAGCCAAGTTAGGGGATACGAGCAGTTCTTC. As protein: CASSQVRGYEQFF.

This clonotype has a count of ten or more. V is TRBV5-1 and J is TRBJ2-1; 12 nucleotides agree with TRBD1. The CDR3 sequence is 18 residues long. Germline assignment: CDR1 SGHRS and CDR2 YFSETQ. The V and J ends lost 4 bases and 2 bases, in that order; junction bases with no gene match: 10. The CDR3 loop reads CASSPGQGAPLAYNEQFF. The CDR3 DNA sequence: TGCGCCAGCAGCCCGGGACAGGGGGCTCCGTTGGCCTACAATGAGCAGTTCTTC.

This clonotype was counted between two and nine times. The chain is built from TRBV12-3 or TRBV12-4 and TRBJ2-4; D gene uncertain. The CDR3 contains 13 residues. Trimming removed 3 bases at V and 9 bases at J, with 12 bases between. CDR3 nucleotide sequence: TGTGCCAGCAGTTTGGCAGTGTGGTCCATTCAGTACTTC. This codes for CASSLAVWSIQYF.

The chain is built from TRBV12-3 or TRBV12-4 and TRBJ1-3; D is perhaps TRBD1 (6 bases). CDR3 length equals 14 residues. V dropped 5 bases and J dropped 4 bases, with 12 bases sitting between them. CDR3 loop: CASSTGPRGNTIYF. CDR3 bases: TGTGCCAGCAGTACAGGGCCCCGAGGAAACACCATATATTTT.

The chain uses TRBV5-6 and TRBJ2-7; TRBD1 agrees at 7 bases. The germline V gene encodes CDR1 SGHDT and CDR2 YYEEEE. This CDR3 is built from 15 residues. The V segment lost 1 base and the J segment 4 bases; nucleotides outside the gene matches: 8. Here the CDR3 DNA reads TGTGCCAGCAGCTTGCTAGCCGCAGGGGGTTACGAGCAGTACTTC. It yields the protein CASSLLAAGGYEQYF.

The chain uses TRBV5-1 and TRBJ2-5; D possibly matches TRBD1 or TRBD2 (5 bases each). The germline gives CDR1 SGHRS, CDR2 YFSETQ. The CDR3 spans 14 residues. The V end lost 2 bases, the J end lost 5 bases, and 13 bases lay between the germline ends. The CDR3 protein is CASSLGIREETQYF. CDR3 nucleotide sequence: TGCGCCAGCAGCTTAGGAATCAGGGAGGAGACCCAGTACTTC.

At least ten counts were recorded for this clonotype. In DNA form, the CDR3 reads TGTGCCAGCAACCACGGGGGGAGGGGTCACAATGAGCAGTTCTTC. Amino acid sequence: CASNHGGRGHNEQFF. This chain joins TRBV7-9 and TRBJ2-1; TRBD2 aligns across 7 bases. J lost 5 bases, V lost 7 bases, and 11 bases had no gene match. CDR3 length equals 15 residues. Germline V gene sequence: CDR1 SEHNR, CDR2 FQNEAQ (reference sequence).

This clonotype occurred a few times. The chain has TRBV29-1 and TRBJ1-6; D is ambiguous. The length of the CDR3 is 13 residues. CDR1 is SQVTM, CDR2 ANQGSEA, per germline. V was clipped by 6 bases and J by 0 bases, with 6 bases between them. In nucleotides, the CDR3 is TGCAGCGTCTGTGTCTCCTATAATTCACCCCTCCACTTT. It yields the protein CSVCVSYNSPLHF.

This clonotype was observed at least ten times. This chain uses TRBV3-1 with TRBJ2-5, with D unresolved. Trimming took off 0 bases at V and 2 bases at J, with 7 bases between the two ends. This CDR3 is 14 amino acids long. Germline V gives CDR1 LGHDT, CDR2 YNNKEL (reference sequence). The CDR3 reads CASSQEDWQETQYF. DNA of the CDR3: TGTGCCAGCAGCCAAGAGGATTGGCAAGAGACCCAGTACTTC.

The V gene is TRBV12-3 or TRBV12-4, the J gene TRBJ2-4, with TRBD2 matching over 7 bases. V gave up 7 bases and J gave up 6 bases; unmatched junction bases: 9. The CDR3 covers 14 residues. In DNA form, the CDR3 reads TGTGCCAGCACCGGTGGGGGGGGGGTAAACATTCAGTACTTC. The encoded protein is CASTGGGGVNIQYF.

This clonotype showed up many times. J is TRBJ2-5 and V is TRBV6-1; D unresolved. CDR1 and CDR2 from the germline V gene are MNHNS and SASEGT. The V gene lost 3 bases and the J gene lost 5 bases, with 10 bases spanning the gap. The CDR3 runs 13 residues. The CDR3 DNA reads as TGTGCCAGCAGTGATCGGCCCCGGGAGACCCAGTACTTC. Residues: CASSDRPRETQYF.

This clonotype was seen at least ten times. The genes are TRBV7-2 and TRBJ2-5, with TRBD2 matching 9 bases. Losses at the gene ends were 1 base for V and 4 bases for J; bases not matched to a gene: 13. The CDR3 sequence is 18 residues long. Germline V gene sequence: CDR1 SGHTA, CDR2 FQGNSA. The CDR3 is CASSLVSMGGGALETQYF. The CDR3 coding sequence is TGTGCCAGCAGCTTAGTCTCGATGGGCGGGGGGGCCCTAGAGACCCAGTACTTC.

The chain is built from TRBV6-5 and TRBJ2-2, with 7 nucleotides matching TRBD1. The trim removed 8 bases at V and 1 base at J, leaving 4 bases unmatched. This CDR3 contains 14 residues. Germline lookup yields CDR1 MNHEY and CDR2 SVGAGI. The CDR3 spells CASLRDRNTGELFF. The CDR3 nucleotides read TGTGCCAGCCTCAGGGACAGGAACACCGGGGAGCTGTTTTTT.

Notes on this clonotype: This sequence may be a read error, since a much larger clone differs from it by one base. The chain joins TRBV7-9 to TRBJ2-1; no clear D. Germline V gene data show CDR1 as SEHNR and CDR2 as FQNEAQ (reference sequence). The CDR3 runs to 15 residues. CDR3 residues: CVSSPSGDSYNEQFF. CDR3 coding DNA: TGTGTCAGCAGCCCAAGTGGGGACTCCTACAATGAGCAGTTCTTC.

This clonotype was recorded at least ten times. The chain has TRBV7-9 and TRBJ1-2, with D possibly matching TRBD1 (5 bases). Trimming took off 5 bases at V and 8 bases at J, with 9 bases between the two ends. Germline V lookup: CDR1 SEHNR, CDR2 FQNEAQ (reference sequence). This CDR3 is 11 amino acids long. CDR3 protein: CASSPDNGYTF. DNA for the CDR3: TGTGCCAGCAGCCCGGACAACGGCTACACCTTC.

This clonotype showed up many times. The V and J genes are TRBV18 and TRBJ2-7, with 8 bases aligning to TRBD2. Germline assignment: CDR1 KGHSH and CDR2 LQKENI. The CDR3 is 15 amino acids. The V and J ends lost 0 bases and 4 bases, in that order; junction bases with no gene match: 5. CDR3 protein: CASSPPAGDYYEQYF. The CDR3 DNA reads TGTGCCAGCTCACCACCAGCGGGGGATTATTACGAGCAGTACTTC.

The table lists this clonotype with many counts. The chain's CDR3 is CASSLGREQYF. Written as DNA, the CDR3 is TGTGCCAGCAGTTTAGGCCGCGAGCAGTACTTC. V and J are TRBV12-3 or TRBV12-4 and TRBJ2-7; D remains unclear. The CDR3 has 11 amino acids. The germline V and J ends were trimmed by 1 base and 6 bases, with 4 bases remaining between them.

This clonotype showed up many times. The chain employs TRBV20-1 and TRBJ2-1, with 8 bases aligning to TRBD2. V lost 6 bases, J lost 2 bases, and 6 bases stayed unmatched. The CDR3 consists of 14 residues. Germline V gene sequence: CDR1 DFQATT, CDR2 SNEGSKA (reference sequence). As DNA, the CDR3 is TGCAGTGCCAAGGGAGCGGGGGCCTACAATGAGCAGTTCTTC. Its translation: CSAKGAGAYNEQFF.

The J gene is TRBJ2-1, the V gene TRBV14, with D perhaps TRBD1 (5 bases). The length of the CDR3 is 14 residues. Trimming cost V 2 bases and J 5 bases, with 10 bases left between them. Germline CDR1 and CDR2: SGHDN and FVKESK. The CDR3 reads CASSQWQGHNEQFF. CDR3 DNA: TGTGCCAGCAGCCAATGGCAGGGCCACAATGAGCAGTTCTTC.

This clonotype was detected many times. The rearrangement uses TRBV11-3 and TRBJ2-3; the match to TRBD2 covers 7 bases. The V gene end was trimmed by 6 bases and the J gene end by 4 bases; junction bases not matched to a gene: 7. The CDR3 covers 14 residues. Germline V gene lookup returns CDR1 SGHNT and CDR2 YENEEA. CDR3 nucleotides: TGTGCCAGCAGACGACCAACTAGCGCAGATACGCAGTATTTT. Its protein is CASRRPTSADTQYF.

This rearrangement joins TRBV13 to TRBJ2-3; D perhaps matches TRBD1 (5 bases). The germline V and J ends were trimmed by 7 bases and 1 base, with 15 bases remaining between them. The CDR3 runs to 15 residues. Germline CDR1 PRHDT, CDR2 FYEKMQ (reference sequence). The CDR3 protein is CASNGFRGGTDTQYF. In DNA, the CDR3 is TGTGCCAGCAACGGCTTTAGGGGTGGCACAGATACGCAGTATTTT.

CDR3 DNA sequence: TGCAGCGTTCGTGCCAGGCCGAATCAGCCCCAGCATTTT. This translates into CSVRARPNQPQHF. The rearrangement uses TRBV29-1 and TRBJ1-5, with unresolved D. The CDR3 has 13 amino acids. Germline loops: CDR1 SQVTM, CDR2 ANQGSEA. The V end lost 5 bases, the J end lost 4 bases, and 12 bases lay between the germline ends.